Reported below is one T cell receptor (beta chain). Described time point: pre-sensitization, week 0. The treatment was: therapeutic diphenylcyclopropenone sensitization with weekly scalp DPC. TCRdb redid the calling of the RACE reads with MiXCR, one entry per CDR3 protein. The sample has more than 300,000 distinct CDR3 sequences, around 5.5% seen once. This entry belongs to a study of human T cells and chemical hapten exposure. The CDR3 runs to 15 residues. Germline CDR1 is SGHAT and CDR2 is FQDESV (reference sequence). V gave up 8 bases and J gave up 2 bases, with 17 bases separating them. The chain uses TRBV11-1 and TRBJ2-3; perhaps TRBD2 as D (6 bases). Sequences were derived from whole blood, sampled in connection with sensitization to the hapten diphenylcyclopropenone (DPC). This TCR came from a woman between 18 and 29 years old with alopecia areata. Some clones in this sample may be carry-over from other donors' samples. CDR3 in DNA: TGTGCCAGCCGAGACCGGGACTCACTCACAGATACGCAGTATTTT. This sequence encodes CASRDRDSLTDTQYF. Full variable domain (remainder filled in from reference TRBV11-1 and TRBJ2-3): EAEVAQSPRYKITEKSQAVAFWCDPISGHATLYWYRQILGQGPELLVQFQDESVVDDSQLPKDRFSAERLKGVDSTLKIQPAELGDSAMYLCASRDRDSLTDTQYFGPGTRLTVL.